One and the same sample provided the 21 T cell receptor beta chains below, sequenced in a study of blood T cell repertoires in COVID-19 (dated by TCRdb to 2019 to 2021). The receptor library was made with the immunoSEQ multiplex PCR assay. TCRdb retrieved this table from immuneACCESS and kept in-frame rearrangements only. Not all clones are present; in checked studies, unresolved V genes account for under half, and no reason is known for the remainder. Present in this sample are around 150,000 clones, roughly 85% of which were seen just once. The ten largest clones capture about 3% of the sample. Sequencing input: peripheral blood. These TCRs come from a human donor with acute or convalescent COVID-19. The donor label of this sample is uncertain.

This chain connects TRBV19 to TRBJ2-7; a possible D gene is TRBD2 (6 bases). The CDR3 spans 11 residues. In germline, CDR1 is LNHDA, CDR2 SQIVND (reference sequence). Trimming left V 6 bases short and J 10 bases short, with 13 bases between. In DNA form, the CDR3 reads TGTGCCAGTAGCCAGTCAGGGACTCAGTACTTC. It specifies CASSQSGTQYF.

The chain employs TRBV3-1 (or the pseudogene TRBV3-2) and TRBJ1-4; TRBD1 might be the D (5 bases). CDR1 and CDR2 (germline): LGHDT, YNNKEL (reference sequence). CDR3 length equals 14 residues. V was shortened by 1 base and J by 5 bases, with 8 bases between the two germline ends. CDR3 in amino acids: CASSQVAGNEKLFF. The CDR3 DNA is TGTGCCAGCAGCCAAGTGGCAGGGAATGAAAAACTGTTTTTT.

The chain uses TRBV7-6 and TRBJ2-5, with 10 bases lining up with TRBD2. The germline CDR1 and CDR2 sequences are SGHVS and FNYEAQ. V shed 5 bases and J 1 base; nucleotides not matched to a gene: 13. The CDR3 is 18 amino acids. The CDR3 is CASSLPPWSGGAQETQYF. The CDR3 DNA reads TGTGCCAGCAGCCTCCCACCTTGGAGCGGGGGGGCCCAAGAGACCCAGTACTTC.

The chain uses TRBV7-8 and TRBJ2-5; tentative D call: TRBD1 (6 bases). The CDR3 is 13 residues long. The V and J ends lost 3 bases and 3 bases respectively, with 8 bases between them. Germline values: CDR1 SGHVS, CDR2 FQNEAQ. The CDR3 spells CASSFRQEETQYF. CDR3 nucleotide sequence: TGTGCCAGCAGCTTCCGACAGGAAGAGACCCAGTACTTC.

The chain recombines TRBV3-1 (or the pseudogene TRBV3-2) with TRBJ1-1; D not certain. CDR1 is LGHDT, CDR2 YNNKEL, per germline (reference sequence). V lost 0 bases, J lost 2 bases, and 13 bases lay in between. The CDR3 covers 16 residues. The CDR3 protein is CASSQEGGRSNTEAFF. As DNA, the CDR3 is TGTGCCAGCAGCCAAGAAGGAGGCAGGTCTAACACTGAAGCTTTCTTT.

The chain recombines TRBV18 with TRBJ1-3, with D perhaps matching TRBD1 (5 bases). The CDR3 is 14 residues long. The germline V gene has CDR1 KGHSH and CDR2 LQKENI. Trimming shortened V by 5 bases and J by 4 bases, and 12 bases separated the two germline ends. The CDR3 DNA reads as TGTGCCAGCTCATCTCAGGGTACGGGAAACACCATATATTTT. It translates to CASSSQGTGNTIYF.

The count of this clone is one. The chain employs TRBV2 and TRBJ1-2, with 9 bases fitting TRBD1. CDR3 length: 14 amino acids. CDR1 is SNHLY, CDR2 FYNNEI, per germline. V lost 5 bases, J lost 8 bases, and 9 bases stayed unmatched. This chain's CDR3 is CASSFLQGAQGYTF. For the CDR3, the DNA is TGTGCCAGCAGTTTTTTACAGGGGGCTCAGGGCTACACCTTC.

This chain joins TRBV11-2 and TRBJ1-1; TRBD1 matches 10 bases. Germline CDR1 reads SGHAT; CDR2 reads FQNNGV. J gave up 5 bases and V 5 bases, and 17 bases lay outside the gene matches. The CDR3 sequence is 18 residues long. CDR3 bases: TGTGCCAGCAGCATCGACAGGGGGCGCGGACGGGTCCAGACTGAAGCTTTCTTT. The encoded protein is CASSIDRGRGRVQTEAFF.

This clone was recorded once. The rearrangement joins TRBV5-1 to TRBJ1-2, with 8 bases that match TRBD1. V lost 5 bases to trimming and J lost 2 bases; unmatched junction nucleotides: 8. CDR1 and CDR2 from the germline V gene are SGHRS and YFSETQ. The CDR3 has 15 residues. The CDR3 loop reads CASRALAGGNYGYTF. CDR3 nucleotide sequence: TGCGCCAGCAGAGCCCTGGCAGGGGGCAACTATGGCTACACCTTC.

The chain links TRBV28 to TRBJ1-5; D gene uncertain. The CDR3 spans 13 residues. Germline V gene data show CDR1 as MDHEN and CDR2 as SYDVKM. V was cut by 6 bases and J by 7 bases, with 13 bases left in between. CDR3 in amino acids: CASSRTAKQPQHF. DNA of the CDR3: TGTGCCAGCAGCAGGACTGCAAAGCAGCCCCAGCATTTT.

This clone was seen just once. The rearrangement uses TRBV7-8 and TRBJ1-2; the D gene is possibly TRBD1 (6 bases). V was shortened by 4 bases and J by 2 bases, with 8 bases between the two germline ends. This CDR3 is built from 13 residues. Germline V lookup: CDR1 SGHVS, CDR2 FQNEAQ. The chain's CDR3 is CASSSGQNYGYTF. For the CDR3, the DNA is TGTGCCAGCAGCTCAGGACAGAACTATGGCTACACCTTC. Filled out from reference TRBV7-8 and TRBJ1-2, the complete variable domain reads GAGVSQSPRYKVAKRGQDVALRCDPISGHVSLFWYQQALGQGPEFLTYFQNEAQLDKSGLPSDRFFAERPEGSVSTLKIQRTQQEDSAVYLCASSSGQNYGYTFGSGTRLTVV.

This chain connects TRBV5-6 to TRBJ2-1, with D unclear. This CDR3 spans 12 amino acids. The ends were cut back, 2 bases at V and 6 bases at J, with 6 bases in the middle. CDR1 is SGHDT and CDR2 is YYEEEE in the germline V gene. The CDR3 region is CASSFRFNEQFF. CDR3 DNA: TGTGCCAGCAGCTTCAGATTCAATGAGCAGTTCTTC.

The chain links TRBV7-2 to TRBJ2-3; TRBD2 matches at 14 bases. This CDR3 region has 17 residues. Trimming removed 5 bases from V and 3 bases from J; junction bases left unmatched: 7. Germline V gene lookup returns CDR1 SGHTA and CDR2 FQGNSA. In DNA, the CDR3 is TGTGCCAGCAGCCCCCGAAGGACTAGCGGGGGGACAGATACGCAGTATTTT. Amino acid sequence: CASSPRRTSGGTDTQYF.

The rearrangement uses TRBV5-1 and TRBJ2-3; the match to TRBD2 covers 11 bases. This CDR3 has 16 residues. Losses at the gene ends were 4 bases for V and 1 base for J; bases not matched to a gene: 5. Germline assignment: CDR1 SGHRS and CDR2 YFSETQ. The DNA for the CDR3 is TGCGCCAGCAGCCCGGGGGGACTAGCGGGCACAGATACGCAGTATTTT. Its translation: CASSPGGLAGTDTQYF.

The V and J genes are TRBV7-3 and TRBJ2-2; D may be TRBD1 (6 bases). Trimming cost V 4 bases and J 5 bases, with 11 bases left between them. The CDR3 is made up of 14 amino acids. Germline loops: CDR1 SGHTA, CDR2 FQGTGA. The CDR3 bases are TGTGCCAGCAGCTCTTCACAGGGAACCGGGGAGCTGTTTTTT. It codes for CASSSSQGTGELFF.

The chain combines TRBV5-6 with TRBJ1-2, with 7 bases that match TRBD1. The J segment lost 6 bases and the V segment lost 4 bases, leaving 9 bases of the junction unmatched. Germline values: CDR1 SGHDT, CDR2 YYEEEE. This CDR3 comprises 14 residues. The CDR3 loop reads CASSVAPRGDGYTF. Here the CDR3 DNA reads TGTGCCAGCAGCGTAGCTCCCAGGGGGGATGGCTACACCTTC.

The chain recombines TRBV5-8 with TRBJ1-5; 9 nucleotides line up with TRBD1. Germline V gene lookup returns CDR1 SGHTS and CDR2 YDEGEE. V gave up 0 bases and J gave up 5 bases; unmatched junction bases: 0. The CDR3 covers 14 residues. CDR3 sequence reads: CASSLGQGDQPQHF. DNA of the CDR3: TGTGCCAGCAGCTTGGGACAGGGGGATCAGCCCCAGCATTTT.

The rearrangement links TRBV5-3 to TRBJ2-3; D may be TRBD2 (6 bases). TRBV5-3 has ORF status, its function being uncertain. The CDR3 totals 17 residues. V was clipped by 1 base and J by 1 base, with 16 bases between them. The CDR3 nucleotides are TGTGCCAGAAGCTTGACGGGACTCCTGAATTGCACAGATACGCAGTATTTT. Encoded protein: CARSLTGLLNCTDTQYF.

The V call is TRBV5-1, the J call TRBJ1-2; 7 bases agree with TRBD1. The CDR3 totals 13 residues. J gave up 7 bases and V 4 bases, and 7 bases lay outside the gene matches. Germline V CDR1 and CDR2: SGHRS, YFSETQ. The CDR3 loop is CASSATGVSGYTF. The CDR3 DNA sequence: TGCGCCAGCAGCGCCACAGGGGTCTCTGGCTACACCTTC.

The chain has TRBV30 and TRBJ1-5; D gene ambiguous. The ends were cut back, 4 bases at V and 4 bases at J, with 17 bases in the middle. CDR1 and CDR2 (germline): GTSNPN, SVGIG (reference sequence). The CDR3 is 15 amino acids. CDR3 sequence reads: CAWKQTNVPNQPQHF. The CDR3, as DNA: TGTGCCTGGAAACAGACGAACGTTCCTAATCAGCCCCAGCATTTT.

This chain connects TRBV4-3 to TRBJ1-2; D might be TRBD1 (5 bases). This CDR3 region has 15 residues. Germline V gene lookup returns CDR1 LGHNA and CDR2 YSLEER. Trimming took 0 bases from V and 6 from J, leaving 14 bases between them. CDR3 region: CASSQDLPGSDGYTF. The DNA of the CDR3 is TGCGCCAGCAGCCAAGACCTCCCAGGGTCTGATGGCTACACCTTC.